The 4 T cell receptor beta chains below come from one sample, sequenced in a study of T cells in Graves' hyperthyroidism and ophthalmopathy. The TCR beta CDR3 regions underwent amplification using RNA transcripts as the source. Researchers ran a first-round RT-PCR on the TCR CDR3 using the HTBI primer set. From the multiplex PCR reads, TCRdb called clonotypes with MiXCR, one entry per CDR3 protein. This table has approximately 590,000 distinct CDR3 sequences, 15% to 18% appearing once. The sample taken for sequencing was blood. Receptors were obtained from a woman aged 25 to 39 with Graves' hyperthyroidism.

This clonotype appeared a few times. The CDR3: CASSQDRLAAYEQYF. The CDR3 DNA follows: TGCGCCAGCAGCCAAGATAGACTAGCGGCCTACGAGCAGTACTTC. This chain uses TRBV4-3 with TRBJ2-7, with 9 nucleotides matching TRBD2. The CDR3 consists of 15 residues. V shed 0 bases and J 2 bases; nucleotides not matched to a gene: 2. CDR1 and CDR2 from the germline V gene are LGHNA and YSLEER.

The chain combines TRBV9 with TRBJ2-1, with 13 bases fitting TRBD2. The CDR3 is made up of 18 amino acids. V shed 4 bases and J 9 bases; nucleotides not matched to a gene: 16. Germline V gives CDR1 SGDLS, CDR2 YYNGEE. The CDR3 coding sequence is TGTGCCAGCAGCACCAGCAGGACTAGCGGGAGCGGCCAGGGTGAGCAGTTCTTC. Translated: CASSTSRTSGSGQGEQFF.

This clonotype has only a few counts. The gene calls are TRBV7-2 and TRBJ2-3; D gene ambiguous. The V end was cut by 3 bases, the J end by 1 base, with 14 bases between. Germline-derived CDR1 and CDR2 are SGHTA and FQGNSA. The CDR3 sequence is 16 residues long. This CDR3 reads CASSLAHGLRTDTQYF. CDR3 coding DNA: TGTGCCAGCAGCTTGGCCCACGGGCTGCGCACAGATACGCAGTATTTT.

This clonotype was seen ten or more times. The chain employs TRBV20-1 and TRBJ2-7, with a weak D call TRBD2 (5 bases). The CDR3 runs 14 residues. The V gene's germline CDR1 is DFQATT and CDR2 SNEGSKA (reference sequence). V was shortened by 4 bases and J by 0 bases, with 13 bases between the two germline ends. The CDR3 DNA reads as TGCAGTGCTATAAGCGGAGAGGGCTCCTACGAGCAGTACTTC. Translating gives CSAISGEGSYEQYF.